The 24 T cell receptor beta chains below all came from one sample that was sequenced in a study of T cell responses to AZD1222 COVID-19 vaccine. Profiling relied on immunoSEQ multiplex PCR, and the TCRdb table lists in-frame clones only, not all of them. The data show approximately 67,000 clones, about 85% seen once. This sample comprised peripheral blood, obtained on day 0 of AZD1222 vaccination. The source of these receptors is an adult in good health.

The chain recombines TRBV4-3 with TRBJ2-2; D perhaps matches TRBD2 (5 bases). CDR3 length: 16 amino acids. The V gene's germline CDR1 is LGHNA and CDR2 YSLEER. Trimming took off 0 bases at V and 0 bases at J, with 8 bases between the two ends. CDR3 amino acids: CASSQDLGANTGELFF. The CDR3, as DNA: TGCGCCAGCAGCCAAGACTTGGGAGCGAACACCGGGGAGCTGTTTTTT.

The chain links TRBV9 to TRBJ1-1, with 11 bases matching TRBD1. Trimming took 2 bases from V and 1 from J; bases not matched to a gene: 4. CDR3 size: 16 residues. Germline V CDR1 and CDR2: SGDLS, YYNGEE. This CDR3 reads CASSVTGQGGNTEAFF. CDR3 coding DNA: TGTGCCAGCAGCGTCACGGGACAGGGGGGGAACACTGAAGCTTTCTTT.

The V call is TRBV6-5, the J call TRBJ2-1; D unresolved. The germline gives CDR1 MNHEY, CDR2 SVGAGI. The CDR3 spans 13 residues. V was shortened by 8 bases and J by 8 bases, with 16 bases between the two germline ends. CDR3 sequence (DNA): TGTGCCAGCGTCGGTCCGATCTCCGATGAGCAGTTCTTC. This sequence encodes CASVGPISDEQFF.

This clone has just a few counts. The chain couples TRBV6-1 to TRBJ1-4; D unclear. The V end lost 4 bases, the J end lost 0 bases, and 12 bases lay between the germline ends. This CDR3 is 16 amino acids long. Germline loops: CDR1 MNHNS, CDR2 SASEGT. The CDR3 sequence: CASSARAPSTNEKLFF. In DNA form, the CDR3 reads TGTGCCAGCAGTGCTAGGGCGCCGTCAACTAATGAAAAACTGTTTTTT.

J is TRBJ1-2 and V is TRBV5-1; D is possibly TRBD1 (5 bases). Trimming cost V 2 bases and J 6 bases, with 11 bases left between them. CDR1 and CDR2 (germline): SGHRS, YFSETQ. The CDR3 length is 13 residues. In DNA form, the CDR3 reads TGCGCCAGCAGCTTCCAGGGAAGGGATGGCTACACCTTC. Amino acids: CASSFQGRDGYTF. Looking up the rest from reference TRBV5-1 and TRBJ1-2 gives the full variable domain: KAGVTQTPRYLIKTRGQQVTLSCSPISGHRSVSWYQQTPGQGLQFLFEYFSETQRNKGNFPGRFSGRQFSNSRSEMNVSTLELGDSALYLCASSFQGRDGYTFGSGTRLTVV.

The V and J genes are TRBV9 and TRBJ2-3; no clear D gene. The CDR3 loop spans 13 amino acids. Trimming left V 2 bases short and J 4 bases short, with 8 bases between. Germline CDR1 and CDR2: SGDLS and YYNGEE. CDR3 residues: CASSVGWADTQYF. The CDR3 DNA is TGTGCCAGCAGCGTTGGATGGGCAGATACGCAGTATTTT.

This chain links TRBV27 with TRBJ1-5; D perhaps matches TRBD1 (6 bases). Trimming removed 5 bases from V and 5 bases from J, with 16 bases in between. CDR3 size: 15 residues. CDR1 MNHEY and CDR2 SMNVEV come from the germline V gene (reference sequence). In nucleotides, the CDR3 is TGTGCCAGCAGTCGACGACAGGCTGGGGATCAGCCCCAGCATTTT. This encodes CASSRRQAGDQPQHF.

The gene calls are TRBV7-9 and TRBJ1-3; 8 nucleotides align to TRBD1. This CDR3 region has 15 residues. Germline V CDR1 and CDR2: SEHNR, FQNEAQ (reference sequence). Trimming removed 6 bases from V and 2 bases from J; junction bases left unmatched: 6. Here the CDR3 DNA reads TGTGCCAGCAGGCCTGACAGGGGTCCTGGAAACACCATATATTTT. This codes for CASRPDRGPGNTIYF.

The J gene is TRBJ2-7, the V gene TRBV6-5, with D possibly being TRBD2 (5 bases). The CDR3 covers 12 residues. The germline gives CDR1 MNHEY, CDR2 SVGAGI. The germline V and J ends were trimmed by 8 bases and 0 bases, with 8 bases remaining between them. CDR3 nucleotides: TGTGCCAGCCGGACTCACTCCTACGAGCAGTACTTC. Translation: CASRTHSYEQYF.

CDR3 residues: CASSLGQGCTF. CDR3 nucleotide sequence: TGTGCCAGCAGCTTGGGTCAGGGGTGCACCTTC. The V call is TRBV5-6, the J call TRBJ1-2, with D tentatively TRBD1 (6 bases). V dropped 0 bases and J dropped 13 bases, with 10 bases sitting between them. Germline CDR1 reads SGHDT; CDR2 reads YYEEEE. The CDR3 is 11 amino acids.

The V call is TRBV7-6, the J call TRBJ1-6, with 7 bases lining up with TRBD1. V was pared by 1 base and J by 5 bases, with 5 bases of the junction left unmatched. Germline CDR1 SGHVS, CDR2 FNYEAQ. CDR3 length: 16 amino acids. CDR3 coding DNA: TGTGCCAGCAGCTTAGAGGGGGCCGCACATAATTCACCCCTCCACTTT. As protein: CASSLEGAAHNSPLHF.

The chain is built from TRBV10-3 and TRBJ2-1; 7 bases align to TRBD2. Per the germline V gene, CDR1 is ENHRY and CDR2 is SYGVKD. V shed 0 bases and J 7 bases; nucleotides not matched to a gene: 9. This CDR3 has 16 residues. The CDR3: CAISESGGGLRNEQFF. The CDR3 DNA reads as TGTGCCATCAGTGAGTCGGGGGGAGGGCTGCGGAATGAGCAGTTCTTC.

The chain recombines TRBV5-1 with TRBJ2-2; D unresolved. Germline V lookup: CDR1 SGHRS, CDR2 YFSETQ. V gave up 4 bases and J gave up 5 bases, with 9 bases separating them. The CDR3 contains 13 residues. The chain's CDR3 is CASSPARTGELFF. For the CDR3, the DNA is TGCGCCAGCAGCCCAGCCAGGACCGGGGAGCTGTTTTTT.

This chain uses TRBV25-1 with TRBJ1-5, with D perhaps TRBD1 (5 bases). V was pared by 3 bases and J by 7 bases, with 13 bases between. Germline V gene data show CDR1 as MGHDK and CDR2 as SYGVNS. The length of the CDR3 is 14 residues. Here the CDR3 reads CASSDKGIGQPQHF. The CDR3 DNA follows: TGTGCCAGCAGTGATAAGGGGATAGGACAGCCCCAGCATTTT. The entire variable domain, with the rest obtained from reference TRBV25-1 and TRBJ1-5, is as follows: EADIYQTPRYLVIGTGKKITLECSQTMGHDKMYWYQQDPGMELHLIHYSYGVNSTEKGDLSSESTVSRIRTEHFPLTLESARPSHTSQYLCASSDKGIGQPQHFGDGTRLSIL.

Only one count was recorded for this clone. V gene TRBV6-5 combines with J gene TRBJ1-1; D perhaps matches TRBD1 (5 bases). This CDR3 comprises 14 residues. Per the germline V gene, CDR1 is MNHEY and CDR2 is SVGAGI. V shed 0 bases and J shed 4 bases, with 9 bases lying between them. The CDR3 here is CASSYSAGGTEAFF. The CDR3 DNA reads as TGTGCCAGCAGTTACTCGGCGGGGGGCACTGAAGCTTTCTTT.

This clone was picked up one time. The chain is built from TRBV19 and TRBJ1-5; D perhaps matches TRBD1 (5 bases). V lost 3 bases, J lost 1 base, and 25 bases lay in between. This CDR3 region has 20 residues. Germline V gene lookup returns CDR1 LNHDA and CDR2 SQIVND (reference sequence). The CDR3 protein is CASSMALMGPEPLSNQPQHF. The CDR3 DNA follows: TGTGCCAGTAGTATGGCTCTAATGGGACCCGAACCTTTGAGCAATCAGCCCCAGCATTTT.

As for this clone: This sample includes further DNA sequences coding for the same CDR3. CDR3 nucleotides: TGTGCCATCAGTGATCGGGACGGGACCTACGAGCAGTACTTC. This gives the protein CAISDRDGTYEQYF. This chain connects TRBV10-3 to TRBJ2-7; D is perhaps TRBD1 or TRBD2 (5 bases each). The germline gives CDR1 ENHRY, CDR2 SYGVKD. Trimming stripped 3 bases from V and 2 bases from J, with 11 bases between. The CDR3 is made up of 14 amino acids.

The chain couples TRBV21-1 to TRBJ1-1; the table's D gene call, TRBD1, was not cross checked with the DNA. TRBV21-1 is a recognized pseudogene. This CDR3 is built from 14 residues. This chain's CDR3 is CASSKIGQGVEAFF. CDR3 nucleotide sequence: TGTGCCAGCAGCAAGATTGGACAGGGGGTTGAAGCTTTCTTT.

This clone appeared a single time. The chain uses TRBV4-3 and TRBJ2-1, with D tentatively TRBD2 (5 bases). The CDR3 length is 13 residues. The ends were cut back, 3 bases at V and 10 bases at J, with 13 bases in the middle. Looked up from germline, CDR1 is LGHNA and CDR2 is YSLEER. The CDR3 loop is CASSHQSGEEQFF. The CDR3 DNA sequence: TGCGCCAGCAGCCACCAGAGTGGGGAGGAGCAGTTCTTC.

The genes are TRBV27 and TRBJ2-7; the D gene is possibly TRBD1 (6 bases). The germline CDR1 and CDR2 sequences are MNHEY and SMNVEV (reference sequence). This CDR3 spans 14 amino acids. Trimming pared 6 bases from V and 3 bases from J, leaving 15 bases between. The CDR3, as DNA: TGTGCCAGCAGCTTCAACTCGGGACACTACGAGCAGTACTTC. Translating it yields CASSFNSGHYEQYF.

This clone was recorded once. The V and J genes are TRBV9 and TRBJ1-6; D uncertain. Germline lookup yields CDR1 SGDLS and CDR2 YYNGEE. With 4 bases removed from V and 8 bases from J, the gap between germline ends came to 13 bases. CDR3 length: 14 amino acids. The CDR3 protein is CASSSRFWDSPLHF. CDR3 DNA: TGTGCCAGCAGCTCCAGATTTTGGGATTCACCCCTCCACTTT. The full variable domain, completed using reference TRBV9 and TRBJ1-6, is DSGVTQTPKHLITATGQRVTLRCSPRSGDLSVYWYQQSLDQGLQFLIQYYNGEERAKGNILERFSAQQFPDLHSELNLSSLELGDSALYFCASSSRFWDSPLHFGNGTRLTVT.

This clone was seen ten or more times. J is TRBJ1-1 and V is TRBV20-1; D call uncertain. Germline V lookup: CDR1 DFQATT, CDR2 SNEGSKA (reference sequence). CDR3 length: 10 residues. Trimming cost V 4 bases and J 8 bases, with 8 bases left between them. The CDR3 DNA follows: TGCAGTGCTACCGACAACGAAGCTTTCTTT. Its translation: CSATDNEAFF.

On this clone itself: The same CDR3 arises from other DNA sequences in this sample as well. The genes are TRBV18 and TRBJ1-6; 8 bases are shared with TRBD1. V lost 3 bases and J lost 8; bases outside the gene matches: 3. Germline CDR1 is KGHSH and CDR2 is LQKENI. This CDR3 region has 14 residues. This chain's CDR3 is CASSPTGGDSPLHF. In DNA form, the CDR3 reads TGTGCCAGCTCACCCACAGGGGGAGATTCACCCCTCCACTTT.

This rearrangement joins TRBV7-2 to TRBJ2-3; D call uncertain. This CDR3 is built from 13 residues. The V end was cut by 0 bases, the J end by 4 bases, with 5 bases between. Germline lookup yields CDR1 SGHTA and CDR2 FQGNSA. The CDR3 sequence is CASSLALADTQYF. As DNA, the CDR3 is TGTGCCAGCAGCTTAGCGCTAGCAGATACGCAGTATTTT. The full variable domain, its missing parts supplied by reference TRBV7-2 and TRBJ2-3, is GAGVSQSPSNKVTEKGKDVELRCDPISGHTALYWYRQSLGQGLEFLIYFQGNSAPDKSGLPSDRFSAERTGGSVSTLTIQRTQQEDSAVYLCASSLALADTQYFGPGTRLTVL.